This TCR beta chain was sequenced during a study of CD8 T cells in ankylosing spondylitis. Overall study results and limits: Fewer than 10 highly homologous variants formed a TCR beta motif that appeared characteristic of ankylosing spondylitis blood. Researchers report that disease-linked clones proved CD8+ and relatively rare in peripheral blood. Significant enrichment of disease-linked clones was reported in matched ankylosing spondylitis synovial fluid. Past studies reported some motif variants in reactive arthritis synovial fluid and blood.

A few counts support this clonotype. The antigen is undetermined. CDR1 and CDR2 (germline): LNHNV, YYDKDF (reference sequence). V lost 1 base and J 3 bases, leaving 10 bases between the germline ends. The CDR3 has 15 residues. The TCR beta libraries were generated through quantitative 5'-RACE incorporating molecular barcodes. One entry per CDR3 protein, called by TCRdb with MiXCR from the 5' RACE reads. In the table there are fewer than 450,000 distinct CDR3 sequences, under 20% of which are singletons. The material sequenced was blood, either unsorted or a sorted T cell fraction (not recorded which). This sequence was found in a male donor with ankylosing spondylitis. V is TRBV15 and J is TRBJ2-1; tentative D call: TRBD2 (6 bases). CDR3 in amino acids: CATSRATGLYNEQFF. The CDR3 nucleotides are TGTGCCACCAGCAGAGCAACGGGACTCTACAATGAGCAGTTCTTC.